A single sample is the source of the 10 T cell receptor beta chains below, sequenced in a study of T cells in Graves' hyperthyroidism and ophthalmopathy. RNA transcripts served as the template for amplifying TCR beta CDR3 regions. The primer set for the first-round RT-PCR of the TCR CDR3 was HTBI. TCRdb re-derived calls from the multiplex PCR reads in MiXCR, one entry per CDR3 protein. This table holds around 800,000 distinct CDR3 sequences, approximately 40% found once. Sequenced input: blood. The receptors derive from a man aged 18 to 29 with Graves' hyperthyroidism.

This clonotype showed up many times. The chain is built from TRBV12-3 or TRBV12-4 and TRBJ2-7; no clear D. The length of the CDR3 is 12 residues. Trimming stripped 2 bases from V and 9 bases from J, with 11 bases between. The CDR3, as DNA: TGTGCCAGCAGTTTATCCAGCCTAAGGCAGTACTTC. Amino acids: CASSLSSLRQYF.

This chain uses TRBV5-1 with TRBJ2-5, with D possibly TRBD2 on 6 matching bases. Germline loops: CDR1 SGHRS, CDR2 YFSETQ. The CDR3 extends over 15 amino acids. V gave up 2 bases and J gave up 2 bases, with 13 bases separating them. The CDR3 nucleotides are TGCGCCAGCAGCTTCGGCCCGGAGGGGCAAGAGACCCAGTACTTC. Its translation: CASSFGPEGQETQYF.

This clonotype was counted many times. The CDR3 is CASSWTEDYTGELFF. CDR3 DNA: TGTGCCAGCAGTTGGACGGAAGATTACACCGGGGAGCTGTTTTTT. The chain uses TRBV25-1 and TRBJ2-2; D unclear. The CDR3 contains 15 residues. Trimming removed 5 bases at V and 3 bases at J, with 13 bases between. From germline, CDR1 is MGHDK and CDR2 SYGVNS.

This clonotype was recorded a few times. The chain employs TRBV5-1 and TRBJ1-5; unclear D gene. The CDR3 runs to 14 residues. Trimming removed 0 bases at V and 8 bases at J, with 12 bases between. Germline assignment: CDR1 SGHRS and CDR2 YFSETQ. The chain's CDR3 is CASSLEGRGEPQHF. The CDR3 nucleotides read TGCGCCAGCAGCTTGGAAGGGCGGGGTGAGCCCCAGCATTTT.

This clonotype was observed at least ten times. The chain couples TRBV19 to TRBJ2-6, with 9 bases matching TRBD1. V was pared by 7 bases and J by 2 bases, with 6 bases of the junction left unmatched. Germline-derived CDR1 and CDR2 are LNHDA and SQIVND (reference sequence). This CDR3 is 16 amino acids long. CDR3 loop: CASTETGGAGANVLTF. The CDR3 coding sequence is TGTGCCAGTACCGAAACAGGGGGCGCTGGGGCCAACGTCCTGACTTTC.

This clonotype came up once. Given a much more abundant clone one base away, this may be a read error. This rearrangement joins TRBV29-1 to TRBJ2-2, with TRBD2 matching 8 bases. The CDR3 covers 14 residues. The germline CDR1 and CDR2 sequences are SQVTM and ANQGSEA. DNA of the CDR3: TGCAGCGTTGAAACGGGAGGGGGATCCGGGGAGCCGTTTTTT. The encoded protein is CSVETGGGSGEPFF.

A word on this clonotype: A much larger clone is a single base away; this may be a read error. The chain recombines TRBV7-9 with TRBJ1-6; 7 positions match TRBD1. Germline CDR1 is SEHNR and CDR2 is FQNEAQ (reference sequence). This CDR3 has 14 amino acids. As DNA, the CDR3 is TGTGCCAGCAGCTCCGGGACAGTTAATTCACTCCTCCACTTT. Protein product: CASSSGTVNSLLHF.

This clonotype was recorded a few times. This chain links TRBV20-1 with TRBJ1-1; D perhaps matches TRBD1 (6 bases). The V gene's germline CDR1 is DFQATT and CDR2 SNEGSKA (reference sequence). Trimming took 7 bases from V and 0 from J, leaving 15 bases between them. The CDR3 spans 14 residues. CDR3 in DNA: TGCAGTGTTCGGACAGAGGGCTTGAACACTGAAGCTTTCTTT. It codes for CSVRTEGLNTEAFF.

This clonotype was picked up many times. The chain carries TRBV2 and TRBJ1-2; 9 bases align to TRBD1. V was clipped by 6 bases and J by 3 bases; unmatched bases: 5. There are 14 residues in the CDR3. Germline assignment: CDR1 SNHLY and CDR2 FYNNEI. The CDR3 loop reads CASRGQGVDYGYTF. Written as DNA, the CDR3 is TGTGCCAGCAGGGGACAGGGAGTCGACTATGGCTACACCTTC.

This clonotype was observed a handful of times. The chain recombines TRBV20-1 with TRBJ1-5; maybe TRBD1 (5 bases). Trimming shortened V by 6 bases and J by 5 bases, and 29 bases separated the two germline ends. This CDR3 has 18 residues. Germline CDR1 DFQATT, CDR2 SNEGSKA (reference sequence). Here the CDR3 DNA reads TGCAGTGCAACTCGACCGGTTCCCAATACTCAGGGAGATCAGCCCCAGCATTTT. Its translation: CSATRPVPNTQGDQPQHF.